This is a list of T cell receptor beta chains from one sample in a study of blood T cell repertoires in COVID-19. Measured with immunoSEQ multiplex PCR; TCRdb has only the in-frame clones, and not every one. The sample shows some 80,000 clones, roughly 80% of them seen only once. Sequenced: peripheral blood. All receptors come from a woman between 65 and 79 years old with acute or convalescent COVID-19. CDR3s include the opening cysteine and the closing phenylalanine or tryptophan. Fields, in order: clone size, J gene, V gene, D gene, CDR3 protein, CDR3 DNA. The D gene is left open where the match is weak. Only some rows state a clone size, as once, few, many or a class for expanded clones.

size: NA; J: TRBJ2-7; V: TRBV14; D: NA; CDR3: CASSQVRGGEQYF; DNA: TGTGCCAGCAGCCAAGTCCGAGGCGGCGAGCAGTACTTC
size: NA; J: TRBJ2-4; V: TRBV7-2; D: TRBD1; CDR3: CASSLAGGPAKNIQYF; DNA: TGTGCCAGCAGCTTAGCAGGGGGCCCGGCCAAAAACATTCAGTACTTC
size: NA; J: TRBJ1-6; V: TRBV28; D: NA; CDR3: CASSFRQANSPLHF; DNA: TGTGCCAGCAGTTTCCGACAGGCCAATTCACCCCTCCACTTT
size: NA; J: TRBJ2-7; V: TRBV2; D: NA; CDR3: CASSLNSEQYF; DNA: TGTGCCAGCAGTCTAAATTCCGAGCAGTACTTC
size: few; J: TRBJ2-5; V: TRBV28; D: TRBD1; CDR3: CASSPLRTGKETQYF; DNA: TGTGCCAGCAGTCCCCTACGGACAGGGAAAGAGACCCAGTACTTC
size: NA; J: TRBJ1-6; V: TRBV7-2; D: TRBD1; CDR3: CASSRLGQAFGSPLHF; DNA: TGTGCCAGCAGCCGCCTGGGACAGGCGTTTGGTTCACCCCTCCACTTT
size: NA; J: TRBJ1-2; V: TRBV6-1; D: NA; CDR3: CASSEQGSSGGYTF; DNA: TGTGCCAGCAGTGAGCAGGGATCATCAGGGGGCTACACCTTC
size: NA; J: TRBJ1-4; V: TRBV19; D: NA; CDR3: CASSIDTYYQRLFF; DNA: TGTGCCAGTAGTATAGATACTTACTACCAGCGGCTGTTTTTT
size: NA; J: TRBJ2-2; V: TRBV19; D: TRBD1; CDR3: CASLTGDIAGELFF; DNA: TGTGCCAGCCTGACAGGGGATATCGCCGGGGAGCTGTTTTTT
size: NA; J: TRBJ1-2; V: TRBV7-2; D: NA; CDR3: CASSLVRRTGYGYTF; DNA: TGTGCCAGCAGCTTAGTTCGGAGAACGGGCTATGGCTACACCTTC
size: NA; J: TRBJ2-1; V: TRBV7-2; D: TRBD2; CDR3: CASSSVLAGGKFSYNEQFF; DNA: TGTGCCAGCAGCTCCGTTCTAGCGGGAGGGAAGTTCTCCTACAATGAGCAGTTCTTC
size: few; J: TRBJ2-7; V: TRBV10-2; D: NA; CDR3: CASSDSPGLSEQYF; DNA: TGCGCCAGCAGTGACTCTCCGGGACTCTCCGAGCAGTACTTC
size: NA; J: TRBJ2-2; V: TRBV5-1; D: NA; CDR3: CASSWGTRHGELFF; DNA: TGCGCCAGCAGCTGGGGTACTAGACACGGGGAGCTGTTTTTT
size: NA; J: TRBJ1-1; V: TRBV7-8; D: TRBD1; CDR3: CASSLYKTGRRNTEAFF; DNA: TGTGCCAGCAGCCTATATAAGACAGGGCGGCGGAACACTGAAGCTTTCTTT
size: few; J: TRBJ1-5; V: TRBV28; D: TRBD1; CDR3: CASSLGTGVRTSQPQHF; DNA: TGTGCCAGCAGTTTGGGGACAGGGGTTAGGACTAGCCAGCCCCAGCATTTT
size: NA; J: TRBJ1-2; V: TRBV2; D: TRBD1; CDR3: CASSGTGTGDGYTF; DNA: TGTGCCAGCAGTGGGACCGGGACAGGGGACGGCTACACCTTC
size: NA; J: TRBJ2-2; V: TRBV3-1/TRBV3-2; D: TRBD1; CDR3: CASSQQTGAGELFF; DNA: TGTGCCAGCAGCCAGCAAACAGGGGCCGGGGAGCTGTTTTTT
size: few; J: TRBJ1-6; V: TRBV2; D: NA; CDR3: CASSDGQRLNSPLHF; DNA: TGTGCCAGCAGTGACGGACAAAGGTTAAATTCACCCCTCCACTTT
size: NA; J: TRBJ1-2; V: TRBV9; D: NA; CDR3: CASSAQDYGYTF; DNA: TGTGCCAGCAGCGCCCAGGACTATGGCTACACCTTC
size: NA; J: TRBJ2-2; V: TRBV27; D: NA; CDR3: CASSLRGTNTGELFF; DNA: TGTGCCAGCAGTTTGCGGGGTACGAACACCGGGGAGCTGTTTTTT
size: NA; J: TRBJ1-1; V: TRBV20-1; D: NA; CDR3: CSARAGLEAFF; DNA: TGCAGTGCTAGGGCAGGACTTGAAGCTTTCTTT
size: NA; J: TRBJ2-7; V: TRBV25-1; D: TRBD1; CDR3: CASVPGQGNYEQYF; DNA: TGTGCCAGCGTCCCGGGACAGGGGAACTACGAGCAGTACTTC
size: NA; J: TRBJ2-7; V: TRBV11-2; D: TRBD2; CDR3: CASSPTAPGLAGGSYEQYF; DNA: TGTGCCAGCAGCCCCACCGCCCCGGGACTAGCGGGAGGTTCCTACGAGCAGTACTTC
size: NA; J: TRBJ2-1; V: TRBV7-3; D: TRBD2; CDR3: CASSLQPSGNEQFF; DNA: TGTGCCAGCAGCTTACAACCTAGCGGGAATGAGCAGTTCTTC
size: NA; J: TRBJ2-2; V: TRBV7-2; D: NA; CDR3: CASSLLGLETGELFF; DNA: TGTGCCAGCAGCTTATTGGGACTCGAGACCGGGGAGCTGTTTTTT
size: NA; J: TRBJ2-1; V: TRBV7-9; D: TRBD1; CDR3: CASSLGTVGRNEQFF; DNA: TGTGCCAGCAGCCTCGGGACAGTTGGACGCAATGAGCAGTTCTTC
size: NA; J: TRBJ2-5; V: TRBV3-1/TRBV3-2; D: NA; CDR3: CASSQDLRYQETQYF; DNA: TGTGCCAGCAGCCAAGATTTGCGGTACCAAGAGACCCAGTACTTC
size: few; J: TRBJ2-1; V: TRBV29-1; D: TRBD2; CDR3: CSVDGRESNDEQFF; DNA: TGCAGCGTTGACGGGCGGGAGTCGAATGATGAGCAGTTCTTC
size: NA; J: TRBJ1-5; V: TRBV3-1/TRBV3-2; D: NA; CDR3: CASSQGGDQPQHF; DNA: TGTGCCAGCAGCCAAGGCGGGGATCAGCCCCAGCATTTT
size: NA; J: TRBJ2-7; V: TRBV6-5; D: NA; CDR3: CASRLTGTPTYEQYF; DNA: TGTGCCAGCAGACTAACAGGGACCCCCACCTACGAGCAGTACTTC
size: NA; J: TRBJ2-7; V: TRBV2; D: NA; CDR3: CASSVRYEQYF; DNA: TGTGCCAGCAGTGTTAGATACGAGCAGTACTTC
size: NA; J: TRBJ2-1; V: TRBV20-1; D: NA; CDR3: CSARDRGIQFF; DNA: TGCAGTGCTAGAGACCGGGGGATCCAGTTCTTC
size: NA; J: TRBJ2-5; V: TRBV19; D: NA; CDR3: CASSRVGDNIMETQYF; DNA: TGTGCCAGTAGTCGGGTAGGGGACAACATAATGGAGACCCAGTACTTC
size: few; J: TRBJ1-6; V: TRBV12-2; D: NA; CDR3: CASRPVEGNSPLHF; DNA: TGTGCAAGTCGACCCGTAGAGGGAAATTCACCCCTCCACTTT
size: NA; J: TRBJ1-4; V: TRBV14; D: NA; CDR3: CASSQGDGVFSKKLFF; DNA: TGTGCCAGCAGCCAAGGTGACGGGGTGTTCAGTAAAAAACTGTTTTTT
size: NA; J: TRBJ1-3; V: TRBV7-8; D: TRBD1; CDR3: CASSSQGARGNTIYF; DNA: TGTGCCAGCAGCTCACAGGGGGCTAGAGGAAACACCATATATTTT
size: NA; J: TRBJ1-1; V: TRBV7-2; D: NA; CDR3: CASSLVPTLAGHTEAFF; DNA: TGTGCCAGCAGCTTAGTTCCAACACTCGCAGGTCACACTGAAGCTTTCTTT